These 25 T cell receptor beta chains came from one sample sequenced in a study of tumor-infiltrating lymphocytes in primary liver carcinoma. DNA and RNA were both co-extracted from 20-30 mg of bulk tissue that had not been sorted. From 500 to 600 ng of total RNA, TCR beta-specific cDNA was reverse-transcribed using a constant-region primer. Employing slightly modified ARM-PCR, three nested multiplex PCR rounds were run, and these gave rise to the TCR beta libraries. TRBV1-TRBV30 forward primers and a C-beta reverse primer were used in the first two PCR rounds, which each ran for about 10 cycles. Using its own MiXCR run on the multiplex PCR reads, TCRdb lists one record per CDR3 protein. The repertoire holds 80,000 or so distinct CDR3 sequences, 71% seen once, with approximately 14% in the top ten. Sequenced input: liver tumor tissue from sampling region 4. Subset meaning: tumor region T4, right-lateral pole. The receptors come from an older woman with primary liver carcinoma and hepatitis B virus infection.

The rearrangement uses TRBV29-1 and TRBJ2-7, with D hard to call. In germline, CDR1 is SQVTM, CDR2 ANQGSEA. Trimming removed 4 bases at V and 9 bases at J, with 19 bases between. The CDR3 loop spans 13 amino acids. The CDR3 here is CSVGRALTYRQYF. The CDR3 nucleotides are TGCAGCGTTGGAAGAGCTCTTACCTACAGGCAGTACTTC.

Points on this clonotype: At one of its ends the junction is not consistent with the germline gene, which may arise from a read error. The chain combines TRBV6-1 with TRBJ2-3; D is perhaps TRBD1 (5 bases). Germline V gene lookup returns CDR1 MNHNS and CDR2 SASEGT. The CDR3 loop spans 14 amino acids. The CDR3 sequence is CVSSEGDGTDTQYF. The CDR3 DNA reads TGTGTCAGCAGTGAAGGGGATGGAACAGATACGCAGTATTTT.

The gene calls are TRBV28 and TRBJ2-5; perhaps TRBD2 as D (7 bases). CDR3 size: 16 residues. Germline loops: CDR1 MDHEN, CDR2 SYDVKM. V dropped 4 bases and J dropped 4 bases, with 19 bases sitting between them. The CDR3 nucleotides are TGTGCCAGCAGTTCCCGTGAGGGGGGGCGAGGAGAGACCCAGTACTTC. Translated: CASSSREGGRGETQYF.

The chain links TRBV29-1 to TRBJ2-5, with D perhaps TRBD2 (5 bases). Trimming took 3 bases from V and 8 from J, leaving 19 bases between them. CDR1 and CDR2 (germline): SQVTM, ANQGSEA. The CDR3 length is 14 residues. CDR3 in DNA: TGCAGCGTTGATTATCCTGGCGGGTGTGATACCCAGTACTTC. Translating it yields CSVDYPGGCDTQYF.

Of note for this clonotype: This clone may be a read error of a much larger clone one base away. This chain joins TRBV28 and TRBJ2-1; 7 bases map to TRBD2. Per the germline V gene, CDR1 is MDHEN and CDR2 is SYDVKM. Germline trimming cut 7 bases from V and 5 bases from J; bases unmatched to any gene: 20. The CDR3 has 18 amino acids. The CDR3 here is CASNDFGLRWLADNEQFF. The DNA of the CDR3 is TGTGCCAGCAATGACTTTGGACTTCGCTGGCTAGCGGACAATGAGCAGTTCTTC.

About this clonotype: A read error may account for a junction end that differs from germline. The gene calls are TRBV11-3 and TRBJ2-2; D remains ambiguous. The germline V gene encodes CDR1 SGHNT and CDR2 YENEEA. This CDR3 region has 15 residues. The CDR3 sequence: CAGSPHIGLTGELFF. The CDR3 DNA is TGTGCCGGCAGCCCCCACATTGGCCTAACCGGGGAGCTGTTTTTT. The complete variable domain, with remaining parts taken from reference TRBV11-3 and TRBJ2-2, reads EAGVVQSPRYKIIEKKQPVAFWCNPISGHNTLYWYLQNLGQGPELLIRYENEEAVDDSQLPKDRFSAERLKGVDSTLKIQPAELGDSAVYLCAGSPHIGLTGELFFGEGSRLTVL.

The chain recombines TRBV11-1 with TRBJ2-7; 10 nucleotides match TRBD1. V was pared by 7 bases and J by 7 bases, with 7 bases of the junction left unmatched. The CDR3 covers 13 residues. CDR1 is SGHAT and CDR2 is FQDESV in the germline V gene (reference sequence). CDR3 sequence reads: CASTETGGAEQYF. The CDR3 DNA follows: TGTGCCAGCACCGAGACAGGGGGCGCTGAGCAGTACTTC.

This clonotype was recorded at least ten times. This chain connects TRBV10-3 to TRBJ2-2; TRBD1 matches at 11 bases. The CDR3 contains 13 residues. Germline-derived CDR1 and CDR2 are ENHRY and SYGVKD. The junction had 0 bases not matched to a gene; V was cut back by 6 bases and J by 6 bases. The CDR3 protein is CAIRGQGAGELFF. In nucleotides, the CDR3 is TGTGCCATCAGGGGACAGGGGGCCGGGGAGCTGTTTTTT.

The table lists this clonotype with a few counts. The chain joins TRBV5-1 to TRBJ2-1; D remains ambiguous. The CDR3 spans 16 residues. Trimming shortened V by 0 bases and J by 0 bases, and 10 bases separated the two germline ends. Germline CDR1 reads SGHRS; CDR2 reads YFSETQ. CDR3: CASSLAGQNSYNEQFF. The DNA of the CDR3 is TGCGCCAGCAGCTTGGCCGGGCAGAACTCCTACAATGAGCAGTTCTTC.

In the case of this clonotype: One junction end does not reproduce the germline sequence, and a read error may be involved. The chain employs TRBV4-1 and TRBJ2-6, with D possibly being TRBD1 (6 bases). Germline V lookup: CDR1 MGHRA, CDR2 YSYEKL. The CDR3 consists of 17 residues. The CDR3 loop reads CASNQEGVGSGANVLTF. The DNA for the CDR3 is TGTGCCAGCAATCAAGAGGGGGTGGGGTCTGGGGCCAACGTCCTGACTTTC.

This clonotype has more than one count but fewer than ten. V usage is TRBV2 and J usage is TRBJ1-3, with a possible D match to TRBD1 (5 bases). CDR1 SNHLY and CDR2 FYNNEI come from the germline V gene. V lost 5 bases and J 0 bases, leaving 11 bases between the germline ends. This CDR3 contains 15 residues. CDR3 nucleotides: TGTGCCAGCAGTAATCGGGGCGGCTCTGGAAACACCATATATTTT. Translating gives CASSNRGGSGNTIYF.

On this clonotype: The junction departs from germline at one end; a sequencing error may be responsible. The chain is built from TRBV11-3 and TRBJ2-2; weak D call: TRBD2 (5 bases). The germline CDR1 and CDR2 sequences are SGHNT and YENEEA. The CDR3 length is 17 residues. As DNA, the CDR3 is TGCCAGCAGCCCCTAGACTACTCAAGGGTGGACACCGGGGAGCTGTTTTTT. The encoded protein is CQQPLDYSRVDTGELFF.

On this clonotype: A read error is likely, as this CDR3 ends without the conserved phenylalanine or tryptophan. The gene calls are TRBV29-1 and TRBJ1-1; TRBD1 might be the D (5 bases). Trimming removed 3 bases from V and 3 bases from J, with 14 bases in between. The CDR3 is made up of 14 amino acids. Germline V lookup: CDR1 SQVTM, CDR2 ANQGSEA. The CDR3 reads CSVERGRRDTEAFV. In nucleotides, the CDR3 is TGCAGCGTTGAGAGGGGCCGGCGGGACACTGAAGCTTTCGTT.

Concerning this clonotype itself: Since no conserved phenylalanine or tryptophan closes the CDR3, a read error is the likely cause. This chain connects TRBV6-5 to TRBJ1-6; D might be TRBD1 (6 bases). There are 12 residues in the CDR3. The V gene's germline CDR1 is MNHEY and CDR2 SVGAGI. The CDR3 region has the DNA TGTGTCAGCAGCACTGGCCAGGGGCCCCTCCACCTT. Translating it yields CVSSTGQGPLHL.

The V call is TRBV28, the J call TRBJ2-3, with a possible D match to TRBD1 (5 bases). Trimming removed 8 bases from V and 4 bases from J, with 19 bases in between. The germline gives CDR1 MDHEN, CDR2 SYDVKM. The length of the CDR3 is 15 residues. CDR3 bases: TGTGCCAGCTCATCCCGCCTAGGGGCTCCAGATACGCAGTATTTT. This codes for CASSSRLGAPDTQYF.

As concerns this clonotype: Possible read error: a much larger clone is one base away. V and J are TRBV30 and TRBJ1-2; possible D gene TRBD1, 5 bases. Trimming cost V 4 bases and J 4 bases, with 19 bases left between them. The CDR3 loop spans 15 amino acids. Germline-derived CDR1 and CDR2 are GTSNPN and SVGIG (reference sequence). The DNA for the CDR3 is TGTGCCTGGACGGGGCCCCGTGGAGGGACCTATGGCTACACCTTC. Residues: CAWTGPRGGTYGYTF.

This clonotype showed up many times. This sequence joins TRBV28 and TRBJ2-2; D could derive from TRBD1 or TRBD2 (5 bases each). Germline V CDR1 and CDR2: MDHEN, SYDVKM. V dropped 3 bases and J dropped 7 bases, with 18 bases sitting between them. This CDR3 has 16 residues. CDR3 nucleotides: TGTGCCAGCAGTTTCGCCGGGACCCTCCAATACGGGGAGCTGTTTTTT. Its protein is CASSFAGTLQYGELFF.

As to this clonotype: A read error is likely, as this CDR3 ends without the conserved phenylalanine or tryptophan. The chain recombines TRBV6-5 with TRBJ2-5; 10 bases line up with TRBD2. Germline V gene sequence: CDR1 MNHEY, CDR2 SVGAGI. The CDR3 is made up of 17 amino acids. The CDR3 bases are TGTGCCAGCAGTTACGGCTCTAGCGGGGGCTTCCAAGAGGCCCAGTACATC. It specifies CASSYGSSGGFQEAQYI.

The rearrangement joins TRBV30 to TRBJ1-1, with D maybe TRBD1 (5 bases). Germline V gene lookup returns CDR1 GTSNPN and CDR2 SVGIG (reference sequence). V was shortened by 1 base and J by 10 bases, with 13 bases between the two germline ends. The CDR3 has 12 residues. The CDR3 sequence: CAWSGSGITAFF. In DNA form, the CDR3 reads TGTGCCTGGAGTGGATCAGGGATTACAGCTTTCTTT.

This clonotype has just one count. The rearrangement joins TRBV7-3 to TRBJ2-3; 7 bases are a match to TRBD2. Germline V lookup: CDR1 SGHTA, CDR2 FQGTGA. This CDR3 spans 14 amino acids. J lost 1 base, V lost 3 bases, and 1 base had no gene match. CDR3 protein: CASSFRGGTDTQYF. The CDR3, as DNA: TGTGCCAGCAGCTTCCGGGGGGGCACAGATACGCAGTATTTT.

Notes on this clonotype: It may be a read error: a sequence one base away is much more abundant. The chain couples TRBV28 to TRBJ2-7; 12 bases agree with TRBD2. The CDR3 loop spans 15 amino acids. Germline values: CDR1 MDHEN, CDR2 SYDVKM. DNA of the CDR3: TGTGCCGGCAGTTCGAGGACTAGCGGGATGTACGAGCAGTACTTC. It encodes CAGSSRTSGMYEQYF. The variable domain in full, with the rest retrieved from reference TRBV28 and TRBJ2-7, is DVKVTQSSRYLVKRTGEKVFLECVQDMDHENMFWYRQDPGLGLRLIYFSYDVKMKEKGDIPEGYSVSREKKERFSLILESASTNQTSMYLCAGSSRTSGMYEQYFGPGTRLTVT.

Regarding this clonotype: The junction does not match germline at one end; this may be a read error. CDR3: CTSSQSYITGTAKNIQNF. The DNA of the CDR3 is TGTACCAGCAGCCAATCCTACATAACAGGGACAGCCAAAAACATTCAGAACTTC. V and J are TRBV4-2 and TRBJ2-4; 7 nucleotides match TRBD1. The CDR3 consists of 18 residues. Germline CDR1 and CDR2: LGHNA and YNFKEQ.

For this clonotype: One end of the junction does not line up with germline, which may come from a read error. The V and J genes are TRBV11-2 and TRBJ2-3; 7 bases line up with TRBD2. The CDR3 loop spans 16 amino acids. Germline loops: CDR1 SGHAT, CDR2 FQNNGV. Here the CDR3 reads CASILFSGTITDTQYF. The DNA of the CDR3 is TGTGCCAGCATCTTATTCAGCGGGACTATCACGGATACGCAGTATTTT.

This clonotype was seen repeatedly, ten times or more. V and J are TRBV28 and TRBJ2-5, with D unclear. The V end lost 6 bases, the J end lost 0 bases, and 14 bases lay between the germline ends. The length of the CDR3 is 15 residues. The germline V gene encodes CDR1 MDHEN and CDR2 SYDVKM. The CDR3: CASSRTQAYQETQYF. Written as DNA, the CDR3 is TGTGCCAGCAGCAGAACTCAAGCCTACCAAGAGACCCAGTACTTC.

Of note for this clonotype: A junction boundary mismatches the germline segment, possibly from a read error. V gene TRBV11-3 combines with J gene TRBJ1-1; weak D call: TRBD1 (6 bases). CDR3 length: 14 residues. Germline CDR1 SGHNT, CDR2 YENEEA. CDR3 residues: CASSKDSLNSEAFF. The CDR3 nucleotides read TGTGCCAGCAGCAAGGACAGCTTGAACAGTGAAGCTTTCTTT.